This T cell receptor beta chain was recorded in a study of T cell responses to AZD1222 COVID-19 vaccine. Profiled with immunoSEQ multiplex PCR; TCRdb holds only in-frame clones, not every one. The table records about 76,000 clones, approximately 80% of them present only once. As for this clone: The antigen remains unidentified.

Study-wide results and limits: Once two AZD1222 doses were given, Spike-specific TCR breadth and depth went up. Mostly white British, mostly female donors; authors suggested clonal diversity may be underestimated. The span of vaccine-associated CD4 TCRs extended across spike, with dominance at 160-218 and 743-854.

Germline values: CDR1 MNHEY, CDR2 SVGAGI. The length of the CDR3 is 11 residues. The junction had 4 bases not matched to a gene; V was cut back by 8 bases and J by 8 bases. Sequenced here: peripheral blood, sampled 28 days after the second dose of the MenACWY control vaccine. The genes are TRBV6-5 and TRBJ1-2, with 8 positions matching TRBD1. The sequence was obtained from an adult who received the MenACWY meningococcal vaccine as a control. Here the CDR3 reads CASQGAWGYTF. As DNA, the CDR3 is TGTGCCAGCCAGGGGGCGTGGGGCTACACCTTC.